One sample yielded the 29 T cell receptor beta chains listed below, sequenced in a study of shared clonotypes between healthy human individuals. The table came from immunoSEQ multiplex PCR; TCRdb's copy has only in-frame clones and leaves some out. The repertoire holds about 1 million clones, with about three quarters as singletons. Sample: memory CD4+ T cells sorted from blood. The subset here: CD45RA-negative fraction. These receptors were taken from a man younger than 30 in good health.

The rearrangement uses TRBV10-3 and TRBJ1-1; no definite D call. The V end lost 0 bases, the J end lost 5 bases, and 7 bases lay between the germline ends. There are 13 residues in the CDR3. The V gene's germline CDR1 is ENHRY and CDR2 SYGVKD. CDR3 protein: CAISESSGTEAFF. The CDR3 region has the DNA TGTGCCATCAGTGAGTCAAGTGGAACTGAAGCTTTCTTT.

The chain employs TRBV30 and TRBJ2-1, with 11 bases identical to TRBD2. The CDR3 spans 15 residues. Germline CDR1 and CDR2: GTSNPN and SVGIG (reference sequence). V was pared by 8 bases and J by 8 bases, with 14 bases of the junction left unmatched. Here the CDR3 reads CAGRRGLAGGDEQFF. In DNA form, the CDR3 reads TGTGCCGGGCGCCGCGGTTTAGCGGGAGGGGATGAGCAGTTCTTC.

CDR3 protein: CAWSNGDRDFYEQYF. CDR3 in DNA: TGTGCCTGGAGTAATGGGGACAGGGACTTCTACGAGCAGTACTTC. The chain couples TRBV30 to TRBJ2-7; TRBD1 agrees at 9 bases. J lost 3 bases, V lost 2 bases, and 8 bases had no gene match. This CDR3 is 15 amino acids long. CDR1 GTSNPN and CDR2 SVGIG come from the germline V gene (reference sequence). Based on the CDR3 plus reference TRBV30 and TRBJ2-7, the full variable domain is SQTIHQWPATLVQPVGSPLSLECTVEGTSNPNLYWYRQAAGRGLQLLFYSVGIGQISSEVPQNLSASRPQDRQFILSSKKLLLSDSGFYLCAWSNGDRDFYEQYFGPGTRLTVT.

In DNA, the CDR3 is TGTGCCAGCAGCTTGGGACTAGCGGGGGGGAGATCCTACGAGCAGTACTTC. Translating gives CASSLGLAGGRSYEQYF. The gene calls are TRBV5-4 and TRBJ2-7; 14 nucleotides agree with TRBD2. Germline CDR1 SGHNT, CDR2 YYREEE (reference sequence). This CDR3 comprises 17 residues. V lost 0 bases and J lost 1; bases outside the gene matches: 3.

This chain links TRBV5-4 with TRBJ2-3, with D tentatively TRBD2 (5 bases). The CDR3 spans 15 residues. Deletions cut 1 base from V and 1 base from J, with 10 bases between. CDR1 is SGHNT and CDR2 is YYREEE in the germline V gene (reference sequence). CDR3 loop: CASSLRLAGTDTQYF. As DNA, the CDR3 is TGTGCCAGCAGCTTGCGCCTAGCCGGCACAGATACGCAGTATTTT.

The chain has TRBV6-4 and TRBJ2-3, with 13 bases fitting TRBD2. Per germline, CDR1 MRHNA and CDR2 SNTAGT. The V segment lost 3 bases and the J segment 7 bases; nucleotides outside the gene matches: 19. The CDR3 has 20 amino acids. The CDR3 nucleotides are TGTGCCAGCAGTGATTTTACTACTAGCGGGGGGGAGATTCGCCAAAATACGCAGTATTTT. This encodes CASSDFTTSGGEIRQNTQYF.

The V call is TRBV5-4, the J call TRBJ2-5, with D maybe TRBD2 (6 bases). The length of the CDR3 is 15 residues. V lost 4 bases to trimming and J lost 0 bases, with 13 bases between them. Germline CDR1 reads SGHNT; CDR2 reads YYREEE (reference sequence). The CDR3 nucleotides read TGTGCCAGCAGCCCCCGACTAGGGAACCAAGAGACCCAGTACTTC. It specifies CASSPRLGNQETQYF.

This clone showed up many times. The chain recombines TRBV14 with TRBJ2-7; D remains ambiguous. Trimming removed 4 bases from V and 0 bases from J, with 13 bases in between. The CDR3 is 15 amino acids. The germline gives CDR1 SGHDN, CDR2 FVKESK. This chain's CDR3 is CASSPRVSTSYEQYF. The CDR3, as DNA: TGTGCCAGCAGCCCCCGGGTATCTACCTCCTACGAGCAGTACTTC.

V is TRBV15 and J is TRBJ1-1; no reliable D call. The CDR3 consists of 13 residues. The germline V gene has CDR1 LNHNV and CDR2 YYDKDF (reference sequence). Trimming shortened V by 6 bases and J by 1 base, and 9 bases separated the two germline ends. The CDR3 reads CATSGEENTEAFF. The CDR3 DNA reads TGTGCCACCAGTGGGGAAGAGAACACTGAAGCTTTCTTT.

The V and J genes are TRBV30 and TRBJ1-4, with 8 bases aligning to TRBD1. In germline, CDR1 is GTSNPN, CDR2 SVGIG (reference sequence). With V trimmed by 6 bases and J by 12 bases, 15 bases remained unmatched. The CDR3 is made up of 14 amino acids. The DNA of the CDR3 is TGTGCCTGCCTTAACCGGGACAGGATCGACGAACTGTTTTTT. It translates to CACLNRDRIDELFF. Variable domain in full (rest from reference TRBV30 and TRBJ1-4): SQTIHQWPATLVQPVGSPLSLECTVEGTSNPNLYWYRQAAGRGLQLLFYSVGIGQISSEVPQNLSASRPQDRQFILSSKKLLLSDSGFYLCACLNRDRIDELFFGSGTQLSVL.

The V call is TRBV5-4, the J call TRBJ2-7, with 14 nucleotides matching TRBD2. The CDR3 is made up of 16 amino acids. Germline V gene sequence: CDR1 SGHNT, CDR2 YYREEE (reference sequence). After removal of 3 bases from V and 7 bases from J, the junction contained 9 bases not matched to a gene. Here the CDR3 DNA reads TGTGCCAGCAGCTCAAATCCGGGACTAGCGGGAGTAGAGCAGTACTTC. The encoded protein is CASSSNPGLAGVEQYF.

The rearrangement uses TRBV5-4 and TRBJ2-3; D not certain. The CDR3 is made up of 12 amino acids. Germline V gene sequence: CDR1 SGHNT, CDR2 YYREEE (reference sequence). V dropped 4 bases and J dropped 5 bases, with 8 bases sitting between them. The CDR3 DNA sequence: TGTGCCAGCAGCACGCCTGGAGATACGCAGTATTTT. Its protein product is CASSTPGDTQYF.

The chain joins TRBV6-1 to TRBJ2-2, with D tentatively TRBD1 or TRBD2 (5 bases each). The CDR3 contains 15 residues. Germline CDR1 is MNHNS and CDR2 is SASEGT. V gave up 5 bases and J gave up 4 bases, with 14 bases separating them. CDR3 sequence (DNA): TGTGCCAGCAGTTCCGGGACCGGGGTCACCGGGGAGCTGTTTTTT. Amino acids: CASSSGTGVTGELFF.

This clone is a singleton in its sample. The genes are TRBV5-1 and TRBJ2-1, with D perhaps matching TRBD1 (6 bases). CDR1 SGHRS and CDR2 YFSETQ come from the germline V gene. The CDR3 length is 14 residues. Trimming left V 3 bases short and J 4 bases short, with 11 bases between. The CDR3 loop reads CASSSLTGYNEQFF. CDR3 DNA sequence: TGCGCCAGCAGCTCGTTAACAGGGTACAATGAGCAGTTCTTC.

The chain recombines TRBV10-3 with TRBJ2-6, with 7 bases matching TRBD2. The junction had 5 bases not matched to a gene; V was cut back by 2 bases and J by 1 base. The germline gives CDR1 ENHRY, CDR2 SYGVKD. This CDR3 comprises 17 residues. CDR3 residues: CAISEHPGGSGANVLTF. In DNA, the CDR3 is TGTGCCATCAGTGAGCATCCCGGGGGGTCTGGGGCCAACGTCCTGACTTTC.

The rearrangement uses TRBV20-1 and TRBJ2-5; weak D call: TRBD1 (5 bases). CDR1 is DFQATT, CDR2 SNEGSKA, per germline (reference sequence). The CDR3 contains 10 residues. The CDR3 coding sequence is TGCAGCCCCAGACAGGAGACCCAGTACTTC. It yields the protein CSPRQETQYF.

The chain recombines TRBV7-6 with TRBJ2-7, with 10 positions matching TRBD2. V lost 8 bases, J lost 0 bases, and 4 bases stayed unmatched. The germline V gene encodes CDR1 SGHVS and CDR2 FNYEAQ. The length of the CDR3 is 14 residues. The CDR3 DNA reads TGTGCCAGCTCAACTAGCGGGAACTCCTACGAGCAGTACTTC. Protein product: CASSTSGNSYEQYF. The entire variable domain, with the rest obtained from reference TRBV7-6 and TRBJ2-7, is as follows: GAGVSQSPRYKVTKRGQDVALRCDPISGHVSLYWYRQALGQGPEFLTYFNYEAQQDKSGLPNDRFSAERPEGSISTLTIQRTEQRDSAMYRCASSTSGNSYEQYFGPGTRLTVT.

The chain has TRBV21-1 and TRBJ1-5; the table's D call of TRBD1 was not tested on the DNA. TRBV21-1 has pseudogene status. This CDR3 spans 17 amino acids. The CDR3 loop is CASSERTGAYSNQPQHF. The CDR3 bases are TGTGCCAGCAGCGAAAGGACAGGGGCTTATAGCAATCAGCCCCAGCATTTT.

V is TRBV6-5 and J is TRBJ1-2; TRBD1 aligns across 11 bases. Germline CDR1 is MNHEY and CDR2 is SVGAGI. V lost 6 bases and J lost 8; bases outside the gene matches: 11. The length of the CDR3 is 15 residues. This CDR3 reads CASRPSGQGVEGYTF. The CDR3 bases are TGTGCCAGCAGACCCTCGGGACAGGGGGTGGAAGGCTACACCTTC.

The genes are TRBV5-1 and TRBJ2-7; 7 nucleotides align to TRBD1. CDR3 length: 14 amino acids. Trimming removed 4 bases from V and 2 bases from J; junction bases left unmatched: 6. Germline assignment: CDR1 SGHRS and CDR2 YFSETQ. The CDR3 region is CASSGRQGAYEQYF. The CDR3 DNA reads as TGCGCCAGCAGCGGCCGACAGGGTGCCTACGAGCAGTACTTC.

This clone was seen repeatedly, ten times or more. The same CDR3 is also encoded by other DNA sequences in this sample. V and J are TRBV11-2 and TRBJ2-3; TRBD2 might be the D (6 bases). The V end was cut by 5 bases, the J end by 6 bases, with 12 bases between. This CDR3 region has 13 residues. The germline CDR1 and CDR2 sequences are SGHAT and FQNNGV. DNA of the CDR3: TGTGCCAGCAGCCCAGCCCTAGCGGATACGCAGTATTTT. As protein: CASSPALADTQYF.

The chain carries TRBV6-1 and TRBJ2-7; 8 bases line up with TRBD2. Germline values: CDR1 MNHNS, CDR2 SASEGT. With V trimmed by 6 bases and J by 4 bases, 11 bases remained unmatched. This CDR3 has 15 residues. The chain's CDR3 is CASSPIAGSRYEQYF. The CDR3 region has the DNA TGTGCCAGCAGCCCCATAGCGGGATCAAGGTACGAGCAGTACTTC.

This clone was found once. As DNA, the CDR3 is TGTGCCAGCAGCTTGGACCGTTCACGGAACACTGAAGCTTTCTTT. Amino acids: CASSLDRSRNTEAFF. This chain joins TRBV11-1 and TRBJ1-1; D remains ambiguous. The V end lost 3 bases, the J end lost 1 base, and 12 bases lay between the germline ends. Germline values: CDR1 SGHAT, CDR2 FQDESV (reference sequence). CDR3 length equals 15 residues. Combining the CDR3 with reference TRBV11-1 and TRBJ1-1 gives the whole variable domain EAEVAQSPRYKITEKSQAVAFWCDPISGHATLYWYRQILGQGPELLVQFQDESVVDDSQLPKDRFSAERLKGVDSTLKIQPAELGDSAMYLCASSLDRSRNTEAFFGQGTRLTVV.

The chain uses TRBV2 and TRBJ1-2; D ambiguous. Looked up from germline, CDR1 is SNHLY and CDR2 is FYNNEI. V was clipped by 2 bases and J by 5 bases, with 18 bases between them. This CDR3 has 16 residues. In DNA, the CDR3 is TGTGCCAGCAGTGAAAGAGTTCGGGGATCGGGATATGGCTACACCTTC. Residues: CASSERVRGSGYGYTF.

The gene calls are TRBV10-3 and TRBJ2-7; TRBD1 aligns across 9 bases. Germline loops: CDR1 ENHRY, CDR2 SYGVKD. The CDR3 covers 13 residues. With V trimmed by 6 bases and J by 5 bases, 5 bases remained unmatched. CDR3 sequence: CAIRVQGADEQYF. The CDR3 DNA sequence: TGTGCCATCAGAGTACAGGGGGCCGACGAGCAGTACTTC.

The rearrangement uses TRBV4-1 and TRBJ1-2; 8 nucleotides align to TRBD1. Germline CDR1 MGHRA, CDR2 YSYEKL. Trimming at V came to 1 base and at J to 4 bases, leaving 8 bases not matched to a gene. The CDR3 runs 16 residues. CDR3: CASSQGAAGGSYGYTF. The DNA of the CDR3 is TGCGCCAGCAGCCAAGGGGCGGCAGGGGGCAGCTATGGCTACACCTTC.

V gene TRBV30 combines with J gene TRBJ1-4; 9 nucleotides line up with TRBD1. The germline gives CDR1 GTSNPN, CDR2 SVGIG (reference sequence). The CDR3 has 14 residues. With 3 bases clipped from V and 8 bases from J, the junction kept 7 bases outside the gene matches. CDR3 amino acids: CAWSVGTGHEKLFF. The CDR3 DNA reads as TGTGCCTGGAGCGTCGGGACAGGGCACGAAAAACTGTTTTTT.

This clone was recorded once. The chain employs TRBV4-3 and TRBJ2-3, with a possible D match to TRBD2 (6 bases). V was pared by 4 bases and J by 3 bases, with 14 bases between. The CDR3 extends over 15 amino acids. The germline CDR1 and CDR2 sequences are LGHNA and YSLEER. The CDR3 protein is CASSLGEVGTDTQYF. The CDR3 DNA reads TGCGCCAGCAGCCTCGGGGAGGTTGGGACAGATACGCAGTATTTT.

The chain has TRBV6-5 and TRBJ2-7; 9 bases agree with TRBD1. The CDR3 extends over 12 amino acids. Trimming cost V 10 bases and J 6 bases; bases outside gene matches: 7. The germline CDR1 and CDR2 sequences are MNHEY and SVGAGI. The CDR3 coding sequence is TGTGCCACCTGGGACAGGGTTTCCGAGCAGTACTTC. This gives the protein CATWDRVSEQYF.